Included here is one T cell receptor (beta chain) sequence, with context. Antigen: not known. The CDR3 totals 16 residues. The germline V gene encodes CDR1 MNHEY and CDR2 SVGAGI. Losses at the gene ends were 1 base for V and 4 bases for J; bases not matched to a gene: 7. This sample is part of a study of cytomegalovirus exposure and HLA in healthy donors. Study-wide findings and caveats: Highly shared sequence variants in one cluster were likely a sequencing artifact.

The PCR used 60 Vbeta and 13 Jbeta primers. The data were produced by immunoSEQ multiplex PCR, yet TCRdb's version contains in-frame clones alone and is incomplete. The repertoire table contains 65,000 to 90,000 clones. The receptor's source is a female donor in good health and CMV-seropositive. Sequencing was performed on PBMCs. The V and J genes are TRBV6-5 and TRBJ1-5; 7 bases line up with TRBD1. CDR3 coding DNA: TGTGCCAGCAGTTACTACCCAAAGGGGGCAAATCAGCCCCAGCATTTT. This translates into CASSYYPKGANQPQHF.